This TCR beta chain comes out of a study of Ad26.COV2.S vaccination and SARS-CoV-2 variants. Study outcomes and limitations: Vaccinees and placebo recipients showed similar non-spike TCR breadth.

Regarding treatment: about 20 received Ad26.COV2.S at low or high dose, single or two shots; 5 received placebo; per-sample allocation not given. The samples were gathered on day 63 after the first injection of vaccine or placebo. An adult of 18-55 years in Boston served as donor. V lost 4 bases, J lost 0 bases, and 13 bases stayed unmatched. The germline CDR1 and CDR2 sequences are GTSNPN and SVGIG (reference sequence). The CDR3 length is 17 residues. Data came from immunoSEQ multiplex PCR; TCRdb stores just in-frame clones and leaves some out. Of 300,000 to 400,000 clones listed, more than 85% are singletons. On this clone: Its specificity is unknown.

This TCR was recovered from a person between 18 and 65 years old who received the Ad26.COV2.S COVID-19 vaccine or a placebo. This rearrangement joins TRBV30 to TRBJ2-5; TRBD2 matches 8 bases. The material sequenced was peripheral blood, taken in a trial of Ad26.COV2.S vaccine versus placebo. The chain's CDR3 is CAWIPSWPSGYQETQYF. CDR3 DNA sequence: TGTGCCTGGATCCCTAGTTGGCCTAGCGGGTACCAAGAGACCCAGTACTTC.